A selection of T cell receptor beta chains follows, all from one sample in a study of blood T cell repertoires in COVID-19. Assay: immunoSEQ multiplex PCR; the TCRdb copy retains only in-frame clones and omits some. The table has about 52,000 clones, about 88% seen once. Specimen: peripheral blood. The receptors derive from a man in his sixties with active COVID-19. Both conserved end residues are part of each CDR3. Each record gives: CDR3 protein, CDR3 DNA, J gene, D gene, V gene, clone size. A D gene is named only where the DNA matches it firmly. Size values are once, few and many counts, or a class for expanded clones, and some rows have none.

CASSQWTSGTGEQFF TGCGCCAGCAGCCAGTGGACTAGCGGAACCGGTGAGCAGTTCTTC TRBJ2-1 TRBD2 TRBV4-3 -
CASSLASGSYEQYF TGTGCCAGCAGTTTGGCCAGCGGCTCCTACGAGCAGTACTTC TRBJ2-7 - TRBV27 few
CASSLHRTGNGYTF TGTGCCAGCAGTTTACACCGGACAGGCAATGGCTACACCTTC TRBJ1-2 TRBD1 TRBV28 -
CASTETRHEQFF TGTGCCAGCACTGAAACACGCCATGAGCAGTTCTTC TRBJ2-1 - TRBV6-1 -
CASSPRTAVNTEAFF TGTGCCAGCAGCCCCAGGACAGCGGTGAACACTGAAGCTTTCTTT TRBJ1-1 - TRBV7-9 -
CASSDRGLTGYTF TGTGCCAGCAGCGACAGGGGGCTGACTGGCTACACCTTC TRBJ1-2 TRBD1 TRBV7-6 -
CARTTGYCNSPLHF TGTGCCAGAACTACAGGGTATTGTAATTCACCCCTCCACTTT TRBJ1-6 - TRBV21-1 once
CASSLGTGGMNTEAFF TGCGCCAGCAGCTTGGGGACAGGGGGAATGAACACTGAAGCTTTCTTT TRBJ1-1 TRBD1 TRBV5-1 -
CASSRGTDRSTGELFF TGTGCCAGCTCACGCGGGACGGACCGTTCCACCGGGGAGCTGTTTTTT TRBJ2-2 - TRBV18 -
CASSLPIGGHTEAFF TGTGCCAGCAGTTTGCCAATTGGAGGGCACACTGAAGCTTTCTTT TRBJ1-1 - TRBV6-2/TRBV6-3 once
CASSSRRGGGVSSYEQYF TGTGCCAGCAGCTCCCGTCGGGGGGGAGGCGTGAGCTCCTACGAGCAGTACTTC TRBJ2-7 TRBD2 TRBV5-4 once
CASSPILLAGGPTDTQYF TGCGCCAGCAGCCCCATTCTACTAGCGGGAGGGCCCACAGATACGCAGTATTTT TRBJ2-3 TRBD2 TRBV5-1 -
CASRGTSGRAAEQYF TGTGCCAGCAGGGGGACTAGCGGGAGGGCAGCCGAGCAGTACTTC TRBJ2-7 TRBD2 TRBV6-5 -
CASSGGGAPSYNEQFF TGTGCCAGCAGCGGAGGAGGGGCCCCCTCCTACAATGAGCAGTTCTTC TRBJ2-1 - TRBV28 -
CASSYRRDTGELFF TGTGCCAGCAGTTACCGGCGGGACACCGGGGAGCTGTTTTTT TRBJ2-2 - TRBV6-5 -
CAWSSSGAGELFF TGTGCCTGGAGTTCCTCAGGGGCCGGGGAGCTGTTTTTT TRBJ2-2 - TRBV30 -
CASSGLGETQYF TGTGCCAGCAGCGGACTAGGGGAGACCCAGTACTTC TRBJ2-5 TRBD2 TRBV7-9 -
CASSSQVSGANVLTF TGTGCCAGCAGCTCCCAGGTCTCTGGGGCCAACGTCCTGACTTTC TRBJ2-6 - TRBV11-2 -
CASSKYSDTQYF TGTGCCAGCAGCAAATACTCAGATACGCAGTATTTT TRBJ2-3 - TRBV7-2 -
CASSSDYPQETQYF TGCGCCAGCAGCTCTGACTACCCTCAAGAGACCCAGTACTTC TRBJ2-5 - TRBV5-1 -
CARSLRLAGKGGQETQYF TGTGCCAGAAGCTTGAGACTAGCGGGAAAGGGGGGCCAAGAGACCCAGTACTTC TRBJ2-5 TRBD2 TRBV5-3 -
CASSPQGQGKHF TGTGCCAGCAGCCCCCAAGGGCAGGGAAAGCATTTT TRBJ1-5 - TRBV7-9 -
CASSYPTREQFF TGTGCCAGCAGTTACCCGACTCGGGAGCAGTTCTTC TRBJ2-1 - TRBV6-2/TRBV6-3 -
CASSLAEATGKLFF TGTGCCAGCAGCTTAGCGGAGGCAACAGGGAAGCTGTTTTTT TRBJ2-2 - TRBV11-2 -
CASSPSGTASEKLFF TGTGCCAGCAGCCCTTCCGGGACAGCCTCAGAAAAACTGTTTTTT TRBJ1-4 TRBD1 TRBV3-1/TRBV3-2 -
CASSLEGSQGTQYF TGTGCCAGCAGCTTGGAGGGCAGCCAGGGGACCCAGTACTTC TRBJ2-5 - TRBV5-5 -
CASRDSSTEAFF TGCGCCAGCCGGGACAGTAGCACTGAAGCTTTCTTT TRBJ1-1 TRBD1 TRBV10-2 -
CASSPLRGLGTEAFF TGTGCCAGCAGCCCGCTAAGGGGGCTTGGGACTGAAGCTTTCTTT TRBJ1-1 TRBD1 TRBV11-2 -
CASSFASTNTEAFF TGTGCCAGCAGCTTCGCTTCTACCAACACTGAAGCTTTCTTT TRBJ1-1 - TRBV7-2 -
CASSVGTSGPYNEQFF TGTGCCAGCAGCGTAGGGACTAGCGGCCCCTACAATGAGCAGTTCTTC TRBJ2-1 TRBD2 TRBV9 -
CASSLGARARGTSTDTQYF TGTGCCAGCAGTTTAGGGGCGCGGGCGCGGGGCACTAGCACAGATACGCAGTATTTT TRBJ2-3 - TRBV28 -
CASRSGTSENEQFF TGTGCCAGCAGATCCGGGACTAGCGAAAATGAGCAGTTCTTC TRBJ2-1 TRBD2 TRBV9 -
CASSELSNNEKLFF TGTGCCAGCAGTGAACTGTCTAATAATGAAAAACTGTTTTTT TRBJ1-4 - TRBV28 once
CASSPEADSEAFF TGTGCCAGCTCCCCGGAGGCGGACAGTGAAGCTTTCTTT TRBJ1-1 - TRBV18 -
CASSFAGGNPDTQYF TGTGCCAGCAGCTTCGCGGGAGGGAATCCAGATACGCAGTATTTT TRBJ2-3 TRBD2 TRBV7-3 -
CAWRSGYRGGYGYTF TGTGCCTGGAGGTCCGGGTACAGGGGAGGCTATGGCTACACCTTC TRBJ1-2 TRBD1 TRBV30 few
CASSFGGGYEQYF TGCGCCAGCAGCTTCGGCGGGGGCTACGAGCAGTACTTC TRBJ2-7 TRBD2 TRBV5-1 -
CASSPSGQTYEQYF TGTGCCAGCAGCCCCTCGGGACAGACCTACGAGCAGTACTTC TRBJ2-7 TRBD1 TRBV11-3 -
CASSQRTGDTQYF TGCGCCAGCAGCCAAAGGACAGGGGATACGCAGTATTTT TRBJ2-3 TRBD1 TRBV4-3 -
CATSDNIGSNEKLFF TGTGCCACCAGTGACAATATCGGGTCTAATGAAAAACTGTTTTTT TRBJ1-4 - TRBV24-1 once
CASSLAGGTNQPQHF TGTGCCAGCAGTTTAGCAGGGGGAACCAATCAGCCCCAGCATTTT TRBJ1-5 TRBD1 TRBV27 -